This TCR beta chain was retrieved from a study of CD8+CD57+ T cells in acquired aplastic anemia. Study information: The sorted CD4+ and CD8+ cells yielded an average around 3 ug of DNA. Study-level findings and limits: A significant difference in CD8+ Simpson's diversity between patients and controls was not found.

The trim removed 1 base at V and 1 base at J, leaving 16 bases unmatched. The CDR3 sequence is 19 residues long. Germline lookup yields CDR1 LNHDA and CDR2 SQIVND (reference sequence). This clonotype was picked up many times. What it binds is unknown. Genomic DNA served as template for TCR beta VDJ and CDR3 profiling. TCRdb re-called the reads with MiXCR, one entry per CDR3 protein. The table lists 150,000 to 200,000 distinct CDR3 sequences, around half of them singletons. Those patients picked for sequencing had displayed CD8+CD57+ cell expansion on flow cytometry. Among the patients, all had severe acquired aplastic anemia. No therapy was given to patients before blood sampling.

V is TRBV19 and J is TRBJ2-7, with 7 bases lining up with TRBD2. The TCR originated in a human donor with aplastic anemia. The specimen was sorted CD4+, CD8+, or CD8+CD57+ T cells (not recorded which) from PBMCs. The CDR3: CASSIAPLRSGTESYEQYF. As DNA, the CDR3 is TGTGCCAGTAGTATAGCCCCCTTAAGGAGCGGGACGGAATCCTACGAGCAGTACTTC.